Presented here are 3 T cell receptor beta chains from one specimen sequenced in a study of breast tumors, draining lymph nodes, adjacent tissues. TCRdb re-called the multiplex PCR reads with MiXCR, one entry per CDR3 protein. The profile covers 100,000 to 150,000 distinct CDR3 sequences, with about 20% appearing a single time and roughly 3.6% taken by the ten largest. Axillary draining lymph nodes of breast cancer patients supplied the node samples. The sample was axillary lymph node tissue. The receptor source for this set is a female donor with breast cancer. Some clones in this sample may be carry-over from other donors' samples.

Many counts were recorded for this clonotype. The chain combines TRBV11-2 with TRBJ2-7, with D possibly TRBD2 on 5 matching bases. Per the germline V gene, CDR1 is SGHAT and CDR2 is FQNNGV. The CDR3 totals 13 residues. V lost 6 bases and J lost 8, with 17 bases in between. The CDR3: CASRSQRREKQYF. CDR3 bases: TGTGCCAGCAGATCCCAGCGGAGAGAAAAGCAGTACTTC. Full variable domain (outside the CDR3, taken from reference TRBV11-2 and TRBJ2-7): EAGVAQSPRYKIIEKRQSVAFWCNPISGHATLYWYQQILGQGPKLLIQFQNNGVVDDSQLPKDRFSAERLKGVDSTLKIQPAKLEDSAVYLCASRSQRREKQYFGPGTRLTVT.

V and J are TRBV4-1 and TRBJ1-1; D perhaps matches TRBD1 (6 bases). The CDR3 consists of 17 residues. V was trimmed by 1 base and J by 3 bases, leaving 18 bases between them. Germline V CDR1 and CDR2: MGHRA, YSYEKL. CDR3 sequence reads: CASSQVGAGVPHTEAFF. Written as DNA, the CDR3 is TGCGCCAGCAGCCAAGTCGGAGCAGGGGTCCCTCACACTGAAGCTTTCTTT.

This clonotype was recorded many times. In DNA, the CDR3 is TGTGCCATCAACGGGGCGGGGAGGAACACCGGGGAGCTGTTTTTT. Translated: CAINGAGRNTGELFF. The rearrangement uses TRBV10-3 and TRBJ2-2, with D possibly matching TRBD2 (6 bases). The germline gives CDR1 ENHRY, CDR2 SYGVKD. This CDR3 comprises 15 residues. Trimming pared 7 bases from V and 1 base from J, leaving 13 bases between.